This T cell receptor beta chain was recovered during a study of blood T cell repertoires in COVID-19 (TCRdb year 2020). For the study in its entirety: Samples covering the acute and convalescent phases of COVID-19 were provided by collaborators in the United States, Italy and Spain. Where available, HLA class I and class II types were obtained from metadata supplied by the sample provider rather than from assay-based typing. Sample metadata almost always included a de-identified subject ID, COVID-19 status, age in years and sex. Deeply sampled blood TCRbeta repertoires from subjects exposed to, actively infected with, or recovered from COVID-19 were included in the dataset. The repertoires were released in a freely available public database intended as a resource for research on the immune response to SARS-CoV-2. The samples were drawn from the first 160 participants of the ongoing ImmuneRACE study and from 1,254 subjects provided by 6 global collaborators. The material from the prospective study consisted of cDNA or gDNA derived from T cells, B-cell-depleted T cells, or PBMCs. Results the study describes overall, beyond this receptor: How much clinical and demographic metadata was included differed by source and by participant, and the metadata was provided uncurated.

TCRbeta CDR3 regions were amplified from genomic DNA using the immunoSEQ Assay, a bias-controlled multiplex PCR. In the original analysis: Nucleated cell counts per sample were estimated from amplification of reference gene primers within the assay. Sequence reads were collapsed and filtered to measure the absolute abundance of every unique TCRbeta CDR3 rearrangement. For each sample, productive Simpson clonality was calculated as the square root of Simpson's diversity index over productive rearrangements. Not all clones reach the TCRdb copy of this immuneACCESS table, which keeps in-frame sequences only. Checked studies attribute under half of the gap to unresolved V genes and leave the rest unexplained. The V and J calls and clone size are taken from that table; D and trimming were inferred from the DNA. This sample gives 70,000 to 95,000 clones in total; roughly 92% of them show up just once. Jointly, the top ten make up around 2.6% of the sample.

Turning to this clone: Its antigen target is currently unknown. Base-call qualities are not available, and no considerably larger clone is one nucleotide away.

The germline V gene specifies LGHNA as CDR1 and YNFKEQ as CDR2. Unmatched junction bases come to 5, with V trimmed by 3 bases and J by 4 bases. The CDR3 covers 14 residues, taking in both the cysteine and the phenylalanine. Of all the DNA, just the CDR3 is kept, 42 bases in frame from base 1. At one collaborating source in Seattle, patients were enrolled during active infection and were followed longitudinally through the course of disease. Each collaborating institution followed its own protocols to collect whole blood in K2EDTA tubes. For TCRbeta analysis, collaborators shipped samples in one of three forms: frozen whole blood, isolated PBMCs, or DNA extracted from either of those sample types.

Source material: peripheral blood. The V and J genes are TRBV4-2 and TRBJ2-7; 8 middle bases align to TRBD2. This receptor was identified in a man in his fifties with COVID-19, enrolled during active disease. The bases are TGTGCCAGCAGCCAGAGCGGGGGCAGTTACGAGCAGTACTTC. The encoded protein is CASSQSGGSYEQYF.